A selection of T cell receptor beta chains follows, all from one sample in a study of cytomegalovirus exposure and HLA in healthy donors. Libraries were prepared by immunoSEQ multiplex PCR; TCRdb keeps only in-frame clonotypes and omits some of them. The sample has over 45,000 clones; 81% are singletons. Sequencing used PBMCs. These receptors all stem from a boy younger than 18 in good health and CMV-seropositive. The CDR3 runs from the conserved cysteine through the conserved F or W. The order of the fields is J gene, V gene, clone size, D gene, CDR3 protein, CDR3 DNA. A D gene is named only where the DNA matches it firmly. Size is stated for part of the rows, as once, few or many counts, or as a class when the clone is expanded.

TRBJ2-3	TRBV6-5	.	TRBD2	CASSYLAGDADTQYF	TGTGCCAGCAGTTATCTAGCGGGGGACGCAGATACGCAGTATTTT
TRBJ1-5	TRBV2	.	.	CASSENREQPQHF	TGTGCCAGCAGTGAGAACAGAGAACAGCCCCAGCATTTT
TRBJ1-6	TRBV5-4	.	.	CASRSGTLDSPLHF	TGTGCCAGCAGATCCGGGACATTGGATTCCCCCCTCCACTTT
TRBJ2-7	TRBV11-2	once	.	CASSSSEGLVGPYEQYF	.
TRBJ1-1	TRBV4-1	.	.	CASSQGRGDGGAFF	TGCGCCAGCAGCCAGGGGAGGGGGGACGGAGGAGCTTTCTTT
TRBJ2-3	TRBV11-2	.	.	CASSLRRAYTDTQYF	TGTGCCAGCAGCTTAAGGCGGGCGTACACAGATACGCAGTATTTT
TRBJ1-6	TRBV15	.	.	CATTTAFNSPLHF	TGTGCCACCACTACAGCATTCAATTCACCCCTCCACTTT
TRBJ2-7	TRBV7-8	.	.	CASSLNDRYEQYF	TGTGCCAGCAGCTTAAACGACAGATACGAGCAGTACTTC
TRBJ2-6	TRBV9	.	.	CASSVVGAGANVLTF	TGTGCCAGCAGCGTAGTGGGAGCTGGGGCCAACGTCCTGACTTTC
TRBJ2-1	TRBV18	.	TRBD1	CASSLRQGYNEQFF	TGTGCCAGCTCACTTCGACAGGGATACAATGAGCAGTTCTTC
TRBJ1-4	TRBV6-5	.	.	CASSYSEAGNEKLFF	TGTGCCAGCAGTTACTCGGAGGCGGGTAATGAAAAACTGTTTTTT
TRBJ2-3	TRBV10-3	.	TRBD1	CAISAGGPDTQYF	TGTGCCATCAGTGCAGGGGGTCCAGATACGCAGTATTTT
TRBJ2-7	TRBV6-5	.	TRBD2	CASSYSAGGPYEQYF	TGTGCCAGCAGTTACTCTGCGGGGGGCCCCTACGAGCAGTACTTC
TRBJ2-7	TRBV14	.	.	CASASGITYEQYF	TGTGCCAGCGCCTCAGGGATAACCTACGAGCAGTACTTC
TRBJ1-4	TRBV27	few	TRBD1	CASSLGTAREEKLFF	TGTGCCAGCAGTTTAGGGACAGCAAGGGAAGAAAAACTGTTTTTT
TRBJ1-5	TRBV6-4	.	.	CASWTGNQPQHF	TGTGCCAGCTGGACAGGCAATCAGCCCCAGCATTTT
TRBJ2-5	TRBV6-4	.	.	CASSDVREETQYF	TGTGCCAGCAGTGACGTACGGGAAGAGACCCAGTACTTC
TRBJ1-3	TRBV19	.	.	CASSISEGSGNTIYF	TGTGCCAGTAGTATATCGGAGGGATCTGGAAACACCATATATTTT
TRBJ2-1	TRBV5-1	.	TRBD2	CASSWGGTSDEQFF	TGCGCCAGCAGCTGGGGGGGTACTAGCGATGAGCAGTTCTTC
TRBJ2-5	TRBV5-1	.	TRBD2	CASSDGTSGGRGKETQYF	TGCGCCAGCAGCGACGGGACTAGCGGGGGGCGGGGGAAAGAGACCCAGTACTTC
TRBJ2-3	TRBV4-1	once	TRBD2	CASSLQAGRENTQYF	TGCGCCAGCAGCCTACAGGCAGGGAGGGAAAATACGCAGTATTTT
TRBJ2-7	TRBV5-6	.	.	CASMGDSYYEQYF	TGTGCCAGCATGGGGGACTCCTATTACGAGCAGTACTTC
TRBJ2-3	TRBV6-6	.	.	CASSLPDTTDTQYF	TGTGCCAGCAGCCTTCCGGACACCACAGATACGCAGTATTTT
TRBJ2-1	TRBV7-9	few	.	CASSLIGSVFF	TGTGCCAGCAGCTTAATCGGTTCGGTGTTCTTC
TRBJ2-5	TRBV6-5	few	.	CASSYGGGETQYF	TGTGCCAGCAGTTACGGAGGAGGAGAGACCCAGTACTTC
TRBJ2-7	TRBV7-8	.	.	CASSFSPGIPAYEQYF	TGTGCCAGCAGCTTCTCGCCCGGGATCCCCGCCTACGAGCAGTACTTC
TRBJ1-2	TRBV28	.	TRBD1	CASSLRGGGYTF	TGTGCCAGCAGTTTGCGAGGGGGCGGCTACACCTTC
TRBJ2-1	TRBV10-1	.	TRBD2	CASSGSGGRNEQFF	TGCGCCAGCAGTGGTAGCGGGGGGCGCAATGAGCAGTTCTTC
TRBJ2-7	TRBV29-1	.	TRBD1	CSVGRATGNEQYF	TGCAGCGTTGGAAGGGCGACAGGGAACGAGCAGTACTTC
TRBJ2-1	TRBV5-1	.	TRBD2	CASSLDGGALNEQFF	TGCGCCAGCAGCTTGGACGGGGGGGCATTGAATGAGCAGTTCTTC
TRBJ1-2	TRBV10-1	.	.	CASSEDSNYGYTF	TGCGCCAGCAGTGAGGACAGCAACTATGGCTACACCTTC
TRBJ2-5	TRBV5-1	.	TRBD2	CASSLTSSLYGGLETQYF	TGCGCCAGCAGCTTAACCTCAAGCCTTTACGGGGGGTTGGAGACCCAGTACTTC